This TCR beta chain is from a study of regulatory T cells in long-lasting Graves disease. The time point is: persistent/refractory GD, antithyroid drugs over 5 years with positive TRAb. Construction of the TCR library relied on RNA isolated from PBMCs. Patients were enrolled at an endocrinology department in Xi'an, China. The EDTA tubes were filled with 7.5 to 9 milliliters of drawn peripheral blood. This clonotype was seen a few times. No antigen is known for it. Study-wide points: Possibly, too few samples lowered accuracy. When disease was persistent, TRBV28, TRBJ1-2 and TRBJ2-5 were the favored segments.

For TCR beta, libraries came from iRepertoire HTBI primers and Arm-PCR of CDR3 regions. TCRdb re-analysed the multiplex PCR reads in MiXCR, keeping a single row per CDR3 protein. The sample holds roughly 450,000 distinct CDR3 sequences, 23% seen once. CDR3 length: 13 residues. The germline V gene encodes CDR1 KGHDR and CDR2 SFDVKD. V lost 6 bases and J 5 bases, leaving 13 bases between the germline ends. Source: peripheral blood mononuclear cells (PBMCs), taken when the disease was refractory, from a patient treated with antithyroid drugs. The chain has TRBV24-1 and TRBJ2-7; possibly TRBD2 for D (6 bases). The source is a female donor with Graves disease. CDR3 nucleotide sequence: TGTGCCACCAGTCGTCCAGGGAGGAACGAGCAGTACTTC. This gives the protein CATSRPGRNEQYF.